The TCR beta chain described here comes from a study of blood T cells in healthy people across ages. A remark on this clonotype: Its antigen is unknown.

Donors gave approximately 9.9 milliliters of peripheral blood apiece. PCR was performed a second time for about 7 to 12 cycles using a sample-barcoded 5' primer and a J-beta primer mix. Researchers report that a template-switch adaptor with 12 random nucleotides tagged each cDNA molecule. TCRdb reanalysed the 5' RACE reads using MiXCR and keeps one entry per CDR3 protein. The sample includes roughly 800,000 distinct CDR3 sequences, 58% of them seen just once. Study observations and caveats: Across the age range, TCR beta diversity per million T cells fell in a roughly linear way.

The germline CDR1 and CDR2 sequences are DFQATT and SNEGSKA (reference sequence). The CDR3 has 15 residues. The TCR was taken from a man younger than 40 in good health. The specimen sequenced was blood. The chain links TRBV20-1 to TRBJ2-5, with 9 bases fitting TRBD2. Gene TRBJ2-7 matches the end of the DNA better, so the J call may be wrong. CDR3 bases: TGCAGTGCTAGCGAGACTAGCGGCTTCAGATCCGAGCAGTACTTC. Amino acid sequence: CSASETSGFRSEQYF.